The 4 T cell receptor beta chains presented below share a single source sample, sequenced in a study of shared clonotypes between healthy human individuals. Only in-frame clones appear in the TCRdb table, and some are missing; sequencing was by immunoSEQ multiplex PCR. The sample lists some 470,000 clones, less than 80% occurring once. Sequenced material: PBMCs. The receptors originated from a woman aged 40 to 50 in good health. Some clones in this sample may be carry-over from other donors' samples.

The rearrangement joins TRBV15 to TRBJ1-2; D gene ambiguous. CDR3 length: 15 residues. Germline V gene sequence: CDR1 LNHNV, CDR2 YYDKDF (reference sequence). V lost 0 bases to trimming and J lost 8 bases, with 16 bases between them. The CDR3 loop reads CATSRDLSVRGGYTF. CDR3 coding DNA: TGTGCCACCAGCAGAGATCTCTCGGTCAGAGGCGGCTACACCTTC. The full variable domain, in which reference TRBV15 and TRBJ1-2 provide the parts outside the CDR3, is DAMVIQNPRYQVTQFGKPVTLSCSQTLNHNVMYWYQQKSSQAPKLLFHYYDKDFNNEADTPDNFQSRRPNTSFCFLDIRSPGLGDTAMYLCATSRDLSVRGGYTFGSGTRLTVV.

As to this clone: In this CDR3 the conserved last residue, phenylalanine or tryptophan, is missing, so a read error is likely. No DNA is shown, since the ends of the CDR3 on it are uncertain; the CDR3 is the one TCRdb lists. The CDR3 region is CASSERTLG. The V call is TRBV2, the J call TRBJ1-1. With termini counted, the CDR3 has 9 amino acids. Germline V CDR1 and CDR2: SNHLY, FYNNEI.

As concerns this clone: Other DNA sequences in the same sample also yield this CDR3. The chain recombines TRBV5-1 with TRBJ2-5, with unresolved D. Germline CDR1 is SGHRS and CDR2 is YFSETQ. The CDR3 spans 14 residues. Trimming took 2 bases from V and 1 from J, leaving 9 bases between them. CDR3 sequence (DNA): TGCGCCAGCAGCTTAAGTTCCCCCCAAGAGACCCAGTACTTC. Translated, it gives CASSLSSPQETQYF.

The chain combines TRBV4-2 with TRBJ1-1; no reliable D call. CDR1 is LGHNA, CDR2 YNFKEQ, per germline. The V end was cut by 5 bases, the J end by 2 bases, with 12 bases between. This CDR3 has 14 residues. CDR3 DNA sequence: TGTGCCAGCAGCTTGGAAATACATAACACTGAAGCTTTCTTT. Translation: CASSLEIHNTEAFF.